The rows below give T cell receptor beta chains drawn from one sample of a study of metastatic and nonmetastatic thyroid tumors. TCRdb re-analyzed the PCR reads using MiXCR. The top ten hold 13% to 15% of the sample, which has under 35,000 clones, roughly 25% seen once. The specimen was blood. The receptors here all came from a female donor with papillary thyroid cancer or a benign thyroid nodule (not recorded which). Some clones in this sample may be carry-over from other donors' samples. The CDR3 runs from the conserved cysteine through the conserved F or W. The D gene is left open where the match is weak. Clone size is stated in some rows and not others, as once, few, many or a class when expanded.

CDR3 DNA,CDR3 protein,clone size,V gene,D gene,J gene
TGTGCCACCAGCGTCCTGACAGGGGATACCGGGGAGCTGTTTTTT,CATSVLTGDTGELFF,few,TRBV15,TRBD1,TRBJ2-2
TGTGCCAGTAGGGCCCCAGGGCCGCCCTATGAAGCTTTCTTT,CASRAPGPPYEAFF,NA,TRBV19,NA,TRBJ1-1
TGTGCCACCAGCTGGACTAGCGGGATAGGAAATGAGCAGTTCTTC,CATSWTSGIGNEQFF,many,TRBV15,TRBD2,TRBJ2-1
TGTGCCAGCAGTTTGGCGGGAGGGCCGGTCAATGAGCAGTTCTTC,CASSLAGGPVNEQFF,many,TRBV12-3/TRBV12-4,TRBD2,TRBJ2-1
TGCAGTGCTAATAAGGGAATGAACAGCGTTGACTACGAGCAGTACTTC,CSANKGMNSVDYEQYF,NA,TRBV20-1,NA,TRBJ2-7
TGTGCCAGCAGCCTCAACAGGGGCACCGGGGAGCTGTTTTTT,CASSLNRGTGELFF,many,TRBV28,TRBD1,TRBJ2-2
TGCAGTGCTGGTGTAGTGGCGGAGTCCTACGAGCAGTACTTC,CSAGVVAESYEQYF,medium-sized,TRBV20-1,NA,TRBJ2-7
TGTGCCAGCAGAGGTACAGTGAAGTACTTC,CASRGTVKYF,NA,TRBV2,NA,TRBJ2-5
TGTGCCAGCAGCTCGGGACGGTACGAGCAGTACTTC,CASSSGRYEQYF,medium-sized,TRBV7-8,NA,TRBJ2-7
TGTGCCAGCATTGTCATGCGCACAGATACGCAGTATTTT,CASIVMRTDTQYF,NA,TRBV11-2,NA,TRBJ2-3
TGTGCCTGGACTGCTAGCGGGAGTTTGACAGATACGCAGTATTTT,CAWTASGSLTDTQYF,NA,TRBV30,TRBD2,TRBJ2-3
TGTGCCAGCAGTTCCTACACTACCTCTGGAAACACCATATATTTT,CASSSYTTSGNTIYF,few,TRBV6-5,NA,TRBJ1-3
TGTGCAAGCAGAGCCGGGCAGGCCTATGGCTACACCTTC,CASRAGQAYGYTF,few,TRBV28,NA,TRBJ1-2
TGCGCCAGCAGTCTCTGTGGAGGTATAGATACGCATTATTTT,CASSLCGGIDTHYF,NA,TRBV5-1,NA,TRBJ2-3
TGTGCCAGCAGCCCTACCCCTACCTTCACCGGGGAGCTGTTTTTT,CASSPTPTFTGELFF,many,TRBV5-4,NA,TRBJ2-2
TGTGCCAGTAGTATCTCACTCTCCGCAGAGCAGTTCTTC,CASSISLSAEQFF,many,TRBV19,NA,TRBJ2-1
TGTGCCAGCAGCCGCGACAGGCGAAATAAGCCCCAGCATTTT,CASSRDRRNKPQHF,NA,TRBV7-2,NA,TRBJ1-5
TGTGCCAGCACCCTCCTCGGGGGTTGGAGAGATAACTATGGCTACACCTTC,CASTLLGGWRDNYGYTF,few,TRBV6-2/TRBV6-3,NA,TRBJ1-2